Shown below are 18 T cell receptor beta chains from a single sample sequenced in a study of human T cells and chemical hapten exposure. TCRdb re-derived calls from the RACE reads in MiXCR, one entry per CDR3 protein. The sample has about 55,000 distinct CDR3 sequences; roughly a tenth are singletons. Time point in this sample: pre-sensitization, week 0. The treatment was: therapeutic diphenylcyclopropenone sensitization with weekly scalp DPC. Before extraction, the whole blood was not fractionated, and total RNA was taken from it. The source material was whole blood, sampled in connection with sensitization to the hapten diphenylcyclopropenone (DPC). The receptors were sampled from a young woman with alopecia areata. Some clones in this sample may be carry-over from other donors' samples.

This clonotype has only a few counts. The V call is TRBV27, the J call TRBJ2-1, with 9 bases aligning to TRBD2. The CDR3 runs to 16 residues. The germline CDR1 and CDR2 sequences are MNHEY and SMNVEV (reference sequence). The V gene end was trimmed by 6 bases and the J gene end by 3 bases; junction bases not matched to a gene: 9. The CDR3 is CASSRRLAEYYNEQFF. DNA for the CDR3: TGTGCCAGCAGCAGAAGACTAGCGGAGTACTACAATGAGCAGTTCTTC.

The table lists this clonotype with many counts. The chain carries TRBV28 and TRBJ1-2; a possible D gene is TRBD1 (6 bases). The CDR3 contains 16 residues. V was pared by 2 bases and J by 6 bases, with 19 bases between. The germline V gene has CDR1 MDHEN and CDR2 SYDVKM. CDR3 DNA: TGTGCCAGCAGTTTAGATTCGAGGGGGGCGGGCAATGGCTACACCTTC. This translates into CASSLDSRGAGNGYTF.

The rearrangement uses TRBV7-8 and TRBJ2-5; possible D gene TRBD1, 5 bases. Trimming removed 1 base from V and 0 bases from J, with 9 bases in between. CDR1 is SGHVS and CDR2 is FQNEAQ in the germline V gene. This CDR3 has 15 amino acids. The DNA for the CDR3 is TGTGCCAGCAGCTTAGACCTGACAGACCAAGAGACCCAGTACTTC. Encoded protein: CASSLDLTDQETQYF.

The chain joins TRBV19 to TRBJ1-1; D gene uncertain. This CDR3 spans 11 amino acids. The germline V and J ends were trimmed by 7 bases and 8 bases, with 11 bases remaining between them. The germline V gene has CDR1 LNHDA and CDR2 SQIVND (reference sequence). The CDR3 sequence is CASTSLGEAFF. In DNA form, the CDR3 reads TGTGCCAGTACCTCACTTGGCGAAGCTTTCTTT.

To note about this clonotype: Possible read error: a much larger clone is one base away. Here the CDR3 DNA reads TGCAGCGCCCAGACTAATACCTACAAGCAGTACTTC. It encodes CSAQTNTYKQYF. The chain uses TRBV29-1 and TRBJ2-7; D might be TRBD2 (5 bases). Germline V gene lookup returns CDR1 SQVTM and CDR2 ANQGSEA. The CDR3 consists of 12 residues.

This clonotype was detected many times. The gene calls are TRBV5-1 and TRBJ2-1; 12 nucleotides align to TRBD2. The CDR3 extends over 16 amino acids. Looked up from germline, CDR1 is SGHRS and CDR2 is YFSETQ. The V and J ends lost 1 base and 9 bases, in that order; junction bases with no gene match: 8. The DNA of the CDR3 is TGCGCCAGCAGCTTGACTAGCGGGGGGTCAATTGGTGAGCAGTTCTTC. Its protein product is CASSLTSGGSIGEQFF.

The CDR3 loop is CASKDGGGYEQYF. Written as DNA, the CDR3 is TGTGCCAGCAAGGACGGGGGCGGCTACGAGCAGTACTTC. This sequence joins TRBV6-5 and TRBJ2-7; D possibly matches TRBD1 or TRBD2 (6 bases each). V was cut by 7 bases and J by 3 bases, with 13 bases left in between. Looked up from germline, CDR1 is MNHEY and CDR2 is SVGAGI. The CDR3 length is 13 residues.

In its sample, this clonotype was seen a few times. This chain connects TRBV6-2 or TRBV6-3 to TRBJ1-2; the match to TRBD1 covers 7 bases. The CDR3 length is 16 residues. The germline gives CDR1 MNHEY, CDR2 SVGEGT. The J segment lost 7 bases and the V segment lost 4 bases, leaving 15 bases of the junction unmatched. The CDR3 loop is CASSSTRGGRIGGYTF. In DNA, the CDR3 is TGTGCCAGCAGTTCGACACGAGGGGGCCGCATCGGTGGCTACACCTTC.

This clonotype was picked up a small number of times. This chain joins TRBV5-1 and TRBJ2-3, with 13 bases lining up with TRBD2. J gave up 1 base and V 4 bases, and 0 bases lay outside the gene matches. Looked up from germline, CDR1 is SGHRS and CDR2 is YFSETQ. The CDR3 is 15 amino acids. CDR3: CASSGLAGGTDTQYF. As DNA, the CDR3 is TGCGCCAGCAGCGGACTAGCGGGGGGCACAGATACGCAGTATTTT. Full variable domain (rest looked up from reference TRBV5-1 and TRBJ2-3): KAGVTQTPRYLIKTRGQQVTLSCSPISGHRSVSWYQQTPGQGLQFLFEYFSETQRNKGNFPGRFSGRQFSNSRSEMNVSTLELGDSALYLCASSGLAGGTDTQYFGPGTRLTVL.

In its sample, this clonotype was seen many times. The V call is TRBV12-3 or TRBV12-4, the J call TRBJ2-4; D unresolved. CDR3 length equals 12 residues. With 3 bases removed from V and 6 bases from J, the gap between germline ends came to 6 bases. The CDR3 spells CASSLTANIQYF. The CDR3 DNA sequence: TGTGCCAGCAGTTTGACGGCAAACATTCAGTACTTC.

This clonotype was seen many times. The chain combines TRBV12-3 or TRBV12-4 with TRBJ1-1, with D uncertain. Trimming removed 7 bases from V and 1 base from J, with 13 bases in between. This CDR3 is 14 amino acids long. The CDR3 DNA follows: TGTGCCAGCAAATCCCACACCGAGAACACTGAAGCTTTCTTT. Encoded protein: CASKSHTENTEAFF.

The sample holds a few counts of this clonotype. In DNA form, the CDR3 reads TGTGCCAGCACCCTAATAGCGGCCACCGGGGAGCTGTTTTTT. Translating it yields CASTLIAATGELFF. This chain links TRBV12-3 or TRBV12-4 with TRBJ2-2; D possibly corresponds to TRBD2 (6 bases). This CDR3 has 14 amino acids. Trimming removed 7 bases from V and 4 bases from J, with 13 bases in between.

The chain joins TRBV6-6 to TRBJ2-3; 8 bases are a match to TRBD2. This CDR3 is built from 16 residues. The ends lost 10 bases at V and 5 bases at J; junction bases unmatched: 17. Germline V CDR1 and CDR2: MNHNY, SVGAGI (reference sequence). The CDR3 region has the DNA TGTGCCACCAAGGATCAGCTGGGGGCGGGGGGAGATACGCAGTATTTT. This codes for CATKDQLGAGGDTQYF.

Only a few counts were recorded for this clonotype. The J gene is TRBJ2-1, the V gene TRBV5-1, with TRBD1 matching 8 bases. Losses at the gene ends were 4 bases for V and 8 bases for J; bases not matched to a gene: 2. There are 12 residues in the CDR3. The V gene's germline CDR1 is SGHRS and CDR2 YFSETQ. CDR3 DNA: TGCGCCAGCAGCGGACAGGGCTATGAGCAGTTCTTC. Amino acids: CASSGQGYEQFF.

The gene calls are TRBV28 and TRBJ2-3; 8 bases are shared with TRBD1. There are 14 residues in the CDR3. Germline lookup yields CDR1 MDHEN and CDR2 SYDVKM. V dropped 4 bases and J dropped 4; count of bases not matched to a gene: 4. CDR3 coding DNA: TGTGCCAGCAGTTCCGGACAGGGAGCAGATACGCAGTATTTT. Amino acids: CASSSGQGADTQYF.

A few counts support this clonotype. V is TRBV21-1 and J is TRBJ1-2. TRBV21-1 is marked as a pseudogene. The CDR3 totals 17 residues. CDR3 bases: TGTGCCAGCAGCAAAGCTGAATGTGGCTGCGCTAACTATGGCTACACCTTC. Amino acid sequence: CASSKAECGCANYGYTF.

The chain couples TRBV7-9 to TRBJ1-6, with D perhaps matching TRBD1 (6 bases). The CDR3 length is 15 residues. Trimming left V 8 bases short and J 6 bases short, with 17 bases between. The germline V gene has CDR1 SEHNR and CDR2 FQNEAQ (reference sequence). The DNA of the CDR3 is TGTGCCAGCGGTGATTCTGCACAGGGTAATTCACCCCTCCACTTT. It yields the protein CASGDSAQGNSPLHF.

The table lists this clonotype with many counts. The chain links TRBV3-1 to TRBJ2-7; D not resolved. The CDR3 loop spans 15 amino acids. Germline CDR1 and CDR2: LGHDT and YNNKEL (reference sequence). The V end was cut by 6 bases, the J end by 2 bases, with 17 bases between. CDR3 amino acids: CASSPVQDAAYEQYF. The CDR3 coding sequence is TGTGCCAGCAGTCCCGTCCAGGACGCCGCCTACGAGCAGTACTTC.